This is a list of T cell receptor beta chains from one sample in a study of blood T cells in healthy people across ages. A single record per CDR3 protein comes from TCRdb applying MiXCR to the 5' RACE reads. The data show approximately 1,000,000 distinct CDR3 sequences, with more than 35% seen just once and approximately 20% held by the top ten. Material: blood. The receptors stem from a woman in her sixties or seventies in good health. Each CDR3 is given with its conserved first and last residue. A D gene is named only where the DNA matches it firmly. A clone size is listed for some rows: how often the clone was seen (once, few, many), or a class if it is expanded.

J gene | clone size | V gene | D gene | CDR3 DNA | CDR3 protein
TRBJ2-3 | few | TRBV27 | . | TGTGCCAGCAGTAGGATTTCAGATACGCAGTATTTT | CASSRISDTQYF
TRBJ1-2 | . | TRBV27 | . | TGTGCCAGCAGTGGGGAGGACTATGGCGACACCTTC | CASSGEDYGDTF
TRBJ2-5 | few | TRBV5-1 | . | TGCGCCAGCAGCTTGACAGGCCTGGGCGAGACCCAGTACTTC | CASSLTGLGETQYF
TRBJ2-5 | few | TRBV10-3 | . | TGTGCCATCAGTGGCCGGGATGCGGCCCAAGAGACCCAGTACTTC | CAISGRDAAQETQYF
TRBJ2-1 | . | TRBV7-8 | . | TGTGCCAGCATTCGGGGATCCTCCCCCGATGAGCAGTTCTTC | CASIRGSSPDEQFF
TRBJ1-5 | . | TRBV18 | . | TGTGCCAGCTCACCACCGGAGGGGGGCAATCAGCCCCAGCATTTT | CASSPPEGGNQPQHF
TRBJ1-2 | . | TRBV27 | . | TGTGCCAGCAGTTTATCCCCTTACTATGGCTACACCTTC | CASSLSPYYGYTF
TRBJ2-5 | . | TRBV20-1 | TRBD2 | TGCAGTGCTAGGAACCTAGCGGGCAGCGGTCGTCCAGAGACCCAGTACTTC | CSARNLAGSGRPETQYF
TRBJ2-7 | . | TRBV27 | . | TGTGCCAGCAGAACCGAGCACCGGGACTCTGGGGCCTACGAGCAGTACTTC | CASRTEHRDSGAYEQYF
TRBJ2-7 | once | TRBV6-6 | . | TGTGCCAGCAGTTTTACAGGGCTCTACGAGCAGTACTTC | CASSFTGLYEQYF
TRBJ2-7 | . | TRBV20-1 | TRBD1 | TGCAGTGCTAATGGACAGGGCTACGAGCAGTACTTC | CSANGQGYEQYF
TRBJ2-2 | . | TRBV3-1 | . | TGTGCCAGCAGCCAAGAGCCCATCACCGGGGAGCTGTTTTTT | CASSQEPITGELFF
TRBJ2-5 | few | TRBV6-5 | TRBD1 | TGTGCCAGCAGTCCGCGGGACAGGGCAAGGGAGACCCAGTACTTC | CASSPRDRARETQYF
TRBJ2-4 | once | TRBV5-4 | TRBD1 | TGTGCCAGCAGCTTTCTGGGACAGGGGAACATTCAGTACTTC | CASSFLGQGNIQYF
TRBJ2-7 | . | TRBV20-1 | . | TGCAGTGCTAGAGATCCGGGACGTCTCCTCCATGAGCAGTACTTC | CSARDPGRLLHEQYF
TRBJ2-1 | . | TRBV5-1 | TRBD2 | TGCGCCAGCAGCTTGGGCCCCCGAAAGCGGGAGAACAATGAGCAGTTCTTC | CASSLGPRKRENNEQFF
TRBJ1-1 | . | TRBV20-1 | . | TGCAGTGCTAGAGATATAAGGGGAACCTACTCAGAAGCTTTCTTT | CSARDIRGTYSEAFF
TRBJ2-1 | . | TRBV27 | TRBD2 | TGTGCCAGCAGTTTAGGCGGGAGCTCCTGCAATGAGCAGTTCTTC | CASSLGGSSCNEQFF
TRBJ2-1 | . | TRBV7-8 | . | TGTGCCAGCAGCTTAACGGCGTCCTTTGGAGATGAGCAGTTCTTC | CASSLTASFGDEQFF
TRBJ1-1 | many | TRBV29-1 | . | TGCAGCGTTGAAGATCCGGGGGTTGTTTTCTTT | CSVEDPGVVFF
TRBJ2-3 | . | TRBV7-2 | TRBD2 | TGTGCCAGCAGCTCCAGCGGGAGTTTTACAGGTACGCAGTATTTT | CASSSSGSFTGTQYF
TRBJ2-3 | . | TRBV24-1 | TRBD2 | TGTGCCACCAGTCCGCTAGCGGACCGTGATACGCAGTATTTT | CATSPLADRDTQYF
TRBJ2-5 | few | TRBV7-9 | . | TGTGCCTCGGGGGCCATACAAGAGACCCAGTACTTC | CASGAIQETQYF
TRBJ2-1 | . | TRBV12-3/TRBV12-4 | . | TGCGCCAGCAGCCCTCAGGGGTCCCCCAATGAGCAGTTCTTC | CASSPQGSPNEQFF
TRBJ2-3 | few | TRBV24-1 | . | TGTGCCACCAGTGATAGGGCCAACACAGATACGCAGTATTTT | CATSDRANTDTQYF
TRBJ1-2 | . | TRBV7-9 | TRBD1 | TGTGCCAGCAGCTTAGTAGGCGGGACAGGGCATGGCTACACCTTC | CASSLVGGTGHGYTF
TRBJ1-5 | . | TRBV7-8 | . | TGTGCCAGCAGCCACGGGACATTGAGCAATCAGCCCCAGCATTTT | CASSHGTLSNQPQHF
TRBJ1-4 | . | TRBV10-3 | TRBD1 | TGTGCCATCAGTGAGCCCGACAGGGCGGGTGAAAAACTGTTTTTT | CAISEPDRAGEKLFF
TRBJ1-2 | . | TRBV18 | . | TGTGCCAGCTCACGCACGGGTGCGGAAGACTATGGCTACACCTTC | CASSRTGAEDYGYTF
TRBJ2-7 | many | TRBV10-3 | . | TGTGCCATCAGCGGCCCTCAACTCCCGAGGGCGGGCGAGCAGTACTTC | CAISGPQLPRAGEQYF
TRBJ2-3 | once | TRBV2 | . | TGTGCCAGCCTTGGTCAGACAGATACGCAGTATTTT | CASLGQTDTQYF